A selection of T cell receptor beta chains follows, all from one sample in a study of blood T cell repertoires in COVID-19. Libraries were prepared by immunoSEQ multiplex PCR; TCRdb keeps only in-frame clonotypes and omits some of them. Of a few hundred thousand clones listed, roughly 83% are singletons. Sequenced input: peripheral blood. The receptors shown here come from a man aged 55-75 years who had recovered from COVID-19. Each CDR3 is given with its conserved first and last residue. The D gene is left open where the match is weak. Only part of the rows carry a size: once, few, many, or a class if the clone is expanded.

abundance: -; d_gene: TRBD1; v_gene: TRBV29-1; j_gene: TRBJ2-3; CDR3aa: CSFLMGQGADTQYF; CDR3nt: TGCAGCTTTCTGATGGGACAGGGGGCAGATACGCAGTATTTT
abundance: -; d_gene: TRBD2; v_gene: TRBV3-1/TRBV3-2; j_gene: TRBJ2-2; CDR3aa: CASSPKGGRLAGPGELFF; CDR3nt: TGTGCCAGCAGCCCCAAGGGGGGTAGACTAGCGGGGCCCGGGGAGCTGTTTTTT
abundance: -; d_gene: TRBD1; v_gene: TRBV24-1; j_gene: TRBJ1-4; CDR3aa: CATSDSDRQREKLFF; CDR3nt: TGTGCCACCAGTGATTCGGACAGGCAGAGGGAAAAACTGTTTTTT
abundance: -; d_gene: TRBD1; v_gene: TRBV27; j_gene: TRBJ1-1; CDR3aa: CASSSPGQGARRTEAFF; CDR3nt: TGTGCCAGCAGTTCCCCGGGACAGGGGGCGAGGAGGACTGAAGCTTTCTTT
abundance: -; d_gene: -; v_gene: TRBV20-1; j_gene: TRBJ2-5; CDR3aa: CSARDSQYF; CDR3nt: TGCAGTGCTAGAGACAGCCAGTACTTC
abundance: -; d_gene: TRBD1; v_gene: TRBV19; j_gene: TRBJ1-2; CDR3aa: CASSATGTGTYYGYTF; CDR3nt: TGTGCCAGTAGCGCGACCGGGACAGGGACCTATTATGGCTACACCTTC
abundance: -; d_gene: -; v_gene: TRBV5-1; j_gene: TRBJ2-1; CDR3aa: CASSLEGAAGNEQFF; CDR3nt: TGCGCCAGCAGCTTGGAGGGCGCGGCGGGAAATGAGCAGTTCTTC
abundance: -; d_gene: TRBD1; v_gene: TRBV28; j_gene: TRBJ2-6; CDR3aa: CASSSGGTGANVLTF; CDR3nt: TGTGCCAGCAGTTCAGGGGGCACTGGGGCCAACGTCCTGACTTTC
abundance: -; d_gene: TRBD2; v_gene: TRBV6-5; j_gene: TRBJ2-2; CDR3aa: CATLAGVPGELFF; CDR3nt: TGTGCCACACTAGCGGGAGTTCCCGGGGAGCTGTTTTTT
abundance: few; d_gene: -; v_gene: TRBV5-1; j_gene: TRBJ1-2; CDR3aa: CASSSHNGVNYGYTF; CDR3nt: TGCGCCAGCAGCTCCCATAACGGGGTAAACTATGGCTACACCTTC
abundance: -; d_gene: TRBD2; v_gene: TRBV15; j_gene: TRBJ2-1; CDR3aa: CATSRGTSGRSSYNEQFF; CDR3nt: TGTGCCACCAGCAGGGGGACTAGCGGGAGGAGCTCCTACAATGAGCAGTTCTTC
abundance: -; d_gene: -; v_gene: TRBV5-4; j_gene: TRBJ1-1; CDR3aa: CASSLYRNTEAFF; CDR3nt: TGTGCCAGCAGCTTGTACAGGAACACTGAAGCTTTCTTT
abundance: few; d_gene: -; v_gene: TRBV2; j_gene: TRBJ2-7; CDR3aa: CASSEFLVAEQYF; CDR3nt: TGTGCCAGCAGTGAGTTCCTAGTAGCCGAGCAGTACTTC
abundance: -; d_gene: -; v_gene: TRBV5-8; j_gene: TRBJ1-1; CDR3aa: CASSLRRGLMNTEAFF; CDR3nt: TGTGCCAGCAGCTTGCGCAGGGGCCTCATGAACACTGAAGCTTTCTTT
abundance: -; d_gene: -; v_gene: TRBV18; j_gene: TRBJ2-3; CDR3aa: CASSPMKTSVGTDTQYF; CDR3nt: TGTGCCAGCTCACCGATGAAGACTAGTGTTGGCACAGATACGCAGTATTTT
abundance: -; d_gene: -; v_gene: TRBV21-1; j_gene: TRBJ2-1; CDR3aa: CASSIQGYEQFF; CDR3nt: TGTGCCAGCAGCATTCAGGGGTATGAGCAGTTCTTC
abundance: -; d_gene: -; v_gene: TRBV6-1; j_gene: TRBJ1-4; CDR3aa: CASSDTRNEKLFF; CDR3nt: TGTGCCAGCAGTGATACAAGAAATGAAAAACTGTTTTTT